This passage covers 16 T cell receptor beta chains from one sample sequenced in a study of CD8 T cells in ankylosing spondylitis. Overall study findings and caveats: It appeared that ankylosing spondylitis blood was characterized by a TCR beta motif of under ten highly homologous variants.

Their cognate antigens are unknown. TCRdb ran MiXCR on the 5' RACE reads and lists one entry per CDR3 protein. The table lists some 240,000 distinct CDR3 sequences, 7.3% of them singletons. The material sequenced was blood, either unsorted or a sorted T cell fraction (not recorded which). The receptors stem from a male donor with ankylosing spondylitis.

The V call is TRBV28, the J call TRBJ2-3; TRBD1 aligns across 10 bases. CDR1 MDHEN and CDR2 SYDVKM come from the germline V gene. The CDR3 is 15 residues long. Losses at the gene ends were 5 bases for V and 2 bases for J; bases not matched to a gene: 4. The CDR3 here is CASSPGQGITDTQYF. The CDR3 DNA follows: TGTGCCAGCAGTCCGGGACAGGGGATCACAGATACGCAGTATTTT.

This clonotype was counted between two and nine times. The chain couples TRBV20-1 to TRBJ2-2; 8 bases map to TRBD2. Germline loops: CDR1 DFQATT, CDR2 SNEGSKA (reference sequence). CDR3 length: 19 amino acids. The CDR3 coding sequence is TGCAGCGCCCTCGAGATGTCTAGCGGGCCAGAAAAGCCTCCCGGGGAGCTGTTTTTT. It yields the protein CSALEMSSGPEKPPGELFF.

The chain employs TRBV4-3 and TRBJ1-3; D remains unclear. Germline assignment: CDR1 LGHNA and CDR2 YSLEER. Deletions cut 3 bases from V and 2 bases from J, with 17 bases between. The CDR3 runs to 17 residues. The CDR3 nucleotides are TGCGCCAGCAGCCAGGATCGGACTTTACCGCCTGGAAACACCATATATTTT. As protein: CASSQDRTLPPGNTIYF.

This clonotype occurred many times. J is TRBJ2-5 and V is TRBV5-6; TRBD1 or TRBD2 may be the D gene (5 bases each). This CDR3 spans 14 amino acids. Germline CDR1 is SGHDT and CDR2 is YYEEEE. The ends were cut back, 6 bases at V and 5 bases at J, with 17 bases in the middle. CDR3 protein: CASTRVQGAETQYF. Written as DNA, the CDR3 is TGTGCCAGCACCCGGGTCCAGGGAGCGGAGACCCAGTACTTC.

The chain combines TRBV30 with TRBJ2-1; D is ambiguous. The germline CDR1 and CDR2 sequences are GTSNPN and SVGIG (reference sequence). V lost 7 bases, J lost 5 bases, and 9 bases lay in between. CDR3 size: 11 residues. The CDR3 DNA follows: TGTGCCTTAAGTACCAACAATGAGCAGTTCTTC. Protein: CALSTNNEQFF.

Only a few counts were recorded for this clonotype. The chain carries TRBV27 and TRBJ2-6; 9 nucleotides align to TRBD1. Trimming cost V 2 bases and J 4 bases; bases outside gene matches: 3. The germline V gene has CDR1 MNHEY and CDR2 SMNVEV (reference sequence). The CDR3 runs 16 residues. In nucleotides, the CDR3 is TGTGCCAGCAGTTTAGGACAGGGGTTCGGGGCCAACGTCCTGACTTTC. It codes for CASSLGQGFGANVLTF. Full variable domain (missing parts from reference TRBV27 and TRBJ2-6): EAQVTQNPRYLITVTGKKLTVTCSQNMNHEYMSWYRQDPGLGLRQIYYSMNVEVTDKGDVPEGYKVSRKEKRNFPLILESPSPNQTSLYFCASSLGQGFGANVLTFGAGSRLTVL.

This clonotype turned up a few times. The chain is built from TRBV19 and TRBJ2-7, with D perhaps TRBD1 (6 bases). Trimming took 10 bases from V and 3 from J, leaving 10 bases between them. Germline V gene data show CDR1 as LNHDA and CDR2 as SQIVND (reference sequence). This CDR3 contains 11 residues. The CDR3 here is CATKDSYEQYF. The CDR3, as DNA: TGTGCCACCAAGGACAGCTACGAGCAGTACTTC.

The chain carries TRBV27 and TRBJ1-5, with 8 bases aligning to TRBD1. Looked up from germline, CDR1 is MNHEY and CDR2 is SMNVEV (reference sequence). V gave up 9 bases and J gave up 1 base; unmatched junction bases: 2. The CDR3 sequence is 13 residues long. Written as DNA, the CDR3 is TGTGCCAGTTGGACAGGGAGCAATCAGCCCCAGCATTTT. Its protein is CASWTGSNQPQHF.

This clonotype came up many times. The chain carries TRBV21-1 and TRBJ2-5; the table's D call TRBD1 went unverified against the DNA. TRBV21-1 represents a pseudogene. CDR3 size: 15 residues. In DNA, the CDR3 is TGTGCCAGCAGCAAACTTAGGCGGACAGGAGAGACCCAGTACTTC. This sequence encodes CASSKLRRTGETQYF.

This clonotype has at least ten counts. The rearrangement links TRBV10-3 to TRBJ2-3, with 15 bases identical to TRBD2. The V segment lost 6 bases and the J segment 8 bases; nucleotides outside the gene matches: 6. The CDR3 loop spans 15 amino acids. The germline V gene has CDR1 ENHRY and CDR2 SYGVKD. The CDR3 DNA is TGTGCCATCAGGAGGACTAGCGGGAGGGCCGCTACGCAGTATTTT. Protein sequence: CAIRRTSGRAATQYF.

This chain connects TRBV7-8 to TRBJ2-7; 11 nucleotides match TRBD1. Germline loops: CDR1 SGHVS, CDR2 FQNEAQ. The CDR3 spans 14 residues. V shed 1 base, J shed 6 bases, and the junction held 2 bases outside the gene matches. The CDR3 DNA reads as TGTGCCAGCAGCTTAGTGGACAGGGGGCTCGAGCAGTACTTC. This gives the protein CASSLVDRGLEQYF.

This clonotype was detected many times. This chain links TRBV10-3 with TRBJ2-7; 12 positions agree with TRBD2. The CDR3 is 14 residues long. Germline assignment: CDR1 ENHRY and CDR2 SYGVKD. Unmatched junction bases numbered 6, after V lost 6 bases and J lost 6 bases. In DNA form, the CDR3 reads TGTGCCATCAGAGGGACTAGCGGGTACCCCGAGCAGTACTTC. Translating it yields CAIRGTSGYPEQYF.

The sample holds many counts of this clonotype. The CDR3 here is CASSPSRGWPEAFF. CDR3 DNA sequence: TGCGCCAGCAGCCCCAGCCGGGGTTGGCCTGAAGCTTTCTTT. The V and J genes are TRBV5-1 and TRBJ1-1; D is unresolved. Germline CDR1 is SGHRS and CDR2 is YFSETQ. CDR3 length: 14 amino acids. V was trimmed by 4 bases and J by 6 bases, leaving 16 bases between them.

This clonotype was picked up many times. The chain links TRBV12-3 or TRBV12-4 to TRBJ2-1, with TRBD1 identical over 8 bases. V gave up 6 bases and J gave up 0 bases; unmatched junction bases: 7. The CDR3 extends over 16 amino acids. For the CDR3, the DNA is TGTGCCAGCAGATCCAGGGGGCCAAGCTCCTACAATGAGCAGTTCTTC. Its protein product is CASRSRGPSSYNEQFF.

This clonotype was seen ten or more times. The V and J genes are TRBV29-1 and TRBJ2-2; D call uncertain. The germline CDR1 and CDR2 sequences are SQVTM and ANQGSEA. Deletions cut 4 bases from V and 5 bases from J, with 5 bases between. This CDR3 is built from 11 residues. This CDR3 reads CSVVGTGELFF. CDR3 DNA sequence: TGCAGCGTTGTCGGGACCGGGGAGCTGTTTTTT.

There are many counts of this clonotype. The CDR3 coding sequence is TGTGCCAGCTGGACAGGGACTGGAAACACCATATATTTT. Translation: CASWTGTGNTIYF. The chain employs TRBV19 and TRBJ1-3, with 8 nucleotides matching TRBD1. Germline V lookup: CDR1 LNHDA, CDR2 SQIVND (reference sequence). With 9 bases clipped from V and 2 bases from J, the junction kept 3 bases outside the gene matches. The CDR3 totals 13 residues. Based on the CDR3 plus reference TRBV19 and TRBJ1-3, the full variable domain is DGGITQSPKYLFRKEGQNVTLSCEQNLNHDAMYWYRQDPGQGLRLIYYSQIVNDFQKGDIAEGYSVSREKKESFPLTVTSAQKNPTAFYLCASWTGTGNTIYFGEGSWLTVV.